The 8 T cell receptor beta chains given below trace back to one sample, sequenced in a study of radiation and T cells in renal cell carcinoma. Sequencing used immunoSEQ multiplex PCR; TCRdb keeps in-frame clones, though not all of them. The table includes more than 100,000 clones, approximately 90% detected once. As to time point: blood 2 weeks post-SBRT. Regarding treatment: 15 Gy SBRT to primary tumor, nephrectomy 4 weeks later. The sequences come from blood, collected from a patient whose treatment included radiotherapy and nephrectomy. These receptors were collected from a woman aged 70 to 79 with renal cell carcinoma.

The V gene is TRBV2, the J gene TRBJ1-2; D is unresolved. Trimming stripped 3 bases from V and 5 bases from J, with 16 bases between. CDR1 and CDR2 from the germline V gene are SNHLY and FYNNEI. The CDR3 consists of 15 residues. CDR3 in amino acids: CASSENGELRYGYTF. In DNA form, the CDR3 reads TGTGCCAGCAGTGAGAATGGGGAATTGAGGTATGGCTACACCTTC.

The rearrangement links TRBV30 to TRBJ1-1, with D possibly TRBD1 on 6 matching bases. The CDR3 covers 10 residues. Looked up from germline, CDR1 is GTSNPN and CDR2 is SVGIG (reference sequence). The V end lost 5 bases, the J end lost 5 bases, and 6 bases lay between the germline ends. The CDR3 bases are TGTGCCTGGGGGACAACTGAAGCTTTCTTT. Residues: CAWGTTEAFF.

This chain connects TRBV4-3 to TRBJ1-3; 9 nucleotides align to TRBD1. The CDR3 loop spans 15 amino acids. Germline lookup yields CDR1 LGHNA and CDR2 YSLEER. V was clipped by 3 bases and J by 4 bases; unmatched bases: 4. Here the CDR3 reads CASSQRTGAGNTIYF. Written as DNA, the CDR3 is TGCGCCAGCAGCCAGAGGACAGGGGCCGGAAACACCATATATTTT.

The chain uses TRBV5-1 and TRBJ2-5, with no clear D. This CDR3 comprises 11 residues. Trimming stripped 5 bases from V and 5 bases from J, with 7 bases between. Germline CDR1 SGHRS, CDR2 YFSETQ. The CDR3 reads CASRSGETQYF. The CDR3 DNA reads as TGCGCCAGCAGGTCGGGTGAGACCCAGTACTTC.

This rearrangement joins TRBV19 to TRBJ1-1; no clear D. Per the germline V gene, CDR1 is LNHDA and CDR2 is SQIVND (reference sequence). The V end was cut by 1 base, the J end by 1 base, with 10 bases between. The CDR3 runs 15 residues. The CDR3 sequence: CASSIAGPSNTEAFF. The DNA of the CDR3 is TGTGCCAGTAGTATAGCCGGCCCGTCGAACACTGAAGCTTTCTTT.

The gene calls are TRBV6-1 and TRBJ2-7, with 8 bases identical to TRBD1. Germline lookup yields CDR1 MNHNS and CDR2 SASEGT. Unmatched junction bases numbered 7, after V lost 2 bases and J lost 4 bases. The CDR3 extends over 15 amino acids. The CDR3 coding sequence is TGTGCCAGCAGTGAATTAGGGACAGGTATTTACGAGCAGTACTTC. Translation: CASSELGTGIYEQYF.

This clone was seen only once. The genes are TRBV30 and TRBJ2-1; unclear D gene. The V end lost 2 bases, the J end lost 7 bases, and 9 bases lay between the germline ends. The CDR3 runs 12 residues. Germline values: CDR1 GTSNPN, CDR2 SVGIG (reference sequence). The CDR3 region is CAWSRVKNEQFF. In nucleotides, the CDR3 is TGTGCCTGGAGTAGGGTCAAGAATGAGCAGTTCTTC.

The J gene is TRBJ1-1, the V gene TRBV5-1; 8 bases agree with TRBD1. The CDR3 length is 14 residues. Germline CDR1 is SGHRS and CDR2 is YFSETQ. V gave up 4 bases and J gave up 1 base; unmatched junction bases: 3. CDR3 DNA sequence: TGCGCCAGCAGCCGAGGACAGGGGAACACTGAAGCTTTCTTT. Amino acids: CASSRGQGNTEAFF.